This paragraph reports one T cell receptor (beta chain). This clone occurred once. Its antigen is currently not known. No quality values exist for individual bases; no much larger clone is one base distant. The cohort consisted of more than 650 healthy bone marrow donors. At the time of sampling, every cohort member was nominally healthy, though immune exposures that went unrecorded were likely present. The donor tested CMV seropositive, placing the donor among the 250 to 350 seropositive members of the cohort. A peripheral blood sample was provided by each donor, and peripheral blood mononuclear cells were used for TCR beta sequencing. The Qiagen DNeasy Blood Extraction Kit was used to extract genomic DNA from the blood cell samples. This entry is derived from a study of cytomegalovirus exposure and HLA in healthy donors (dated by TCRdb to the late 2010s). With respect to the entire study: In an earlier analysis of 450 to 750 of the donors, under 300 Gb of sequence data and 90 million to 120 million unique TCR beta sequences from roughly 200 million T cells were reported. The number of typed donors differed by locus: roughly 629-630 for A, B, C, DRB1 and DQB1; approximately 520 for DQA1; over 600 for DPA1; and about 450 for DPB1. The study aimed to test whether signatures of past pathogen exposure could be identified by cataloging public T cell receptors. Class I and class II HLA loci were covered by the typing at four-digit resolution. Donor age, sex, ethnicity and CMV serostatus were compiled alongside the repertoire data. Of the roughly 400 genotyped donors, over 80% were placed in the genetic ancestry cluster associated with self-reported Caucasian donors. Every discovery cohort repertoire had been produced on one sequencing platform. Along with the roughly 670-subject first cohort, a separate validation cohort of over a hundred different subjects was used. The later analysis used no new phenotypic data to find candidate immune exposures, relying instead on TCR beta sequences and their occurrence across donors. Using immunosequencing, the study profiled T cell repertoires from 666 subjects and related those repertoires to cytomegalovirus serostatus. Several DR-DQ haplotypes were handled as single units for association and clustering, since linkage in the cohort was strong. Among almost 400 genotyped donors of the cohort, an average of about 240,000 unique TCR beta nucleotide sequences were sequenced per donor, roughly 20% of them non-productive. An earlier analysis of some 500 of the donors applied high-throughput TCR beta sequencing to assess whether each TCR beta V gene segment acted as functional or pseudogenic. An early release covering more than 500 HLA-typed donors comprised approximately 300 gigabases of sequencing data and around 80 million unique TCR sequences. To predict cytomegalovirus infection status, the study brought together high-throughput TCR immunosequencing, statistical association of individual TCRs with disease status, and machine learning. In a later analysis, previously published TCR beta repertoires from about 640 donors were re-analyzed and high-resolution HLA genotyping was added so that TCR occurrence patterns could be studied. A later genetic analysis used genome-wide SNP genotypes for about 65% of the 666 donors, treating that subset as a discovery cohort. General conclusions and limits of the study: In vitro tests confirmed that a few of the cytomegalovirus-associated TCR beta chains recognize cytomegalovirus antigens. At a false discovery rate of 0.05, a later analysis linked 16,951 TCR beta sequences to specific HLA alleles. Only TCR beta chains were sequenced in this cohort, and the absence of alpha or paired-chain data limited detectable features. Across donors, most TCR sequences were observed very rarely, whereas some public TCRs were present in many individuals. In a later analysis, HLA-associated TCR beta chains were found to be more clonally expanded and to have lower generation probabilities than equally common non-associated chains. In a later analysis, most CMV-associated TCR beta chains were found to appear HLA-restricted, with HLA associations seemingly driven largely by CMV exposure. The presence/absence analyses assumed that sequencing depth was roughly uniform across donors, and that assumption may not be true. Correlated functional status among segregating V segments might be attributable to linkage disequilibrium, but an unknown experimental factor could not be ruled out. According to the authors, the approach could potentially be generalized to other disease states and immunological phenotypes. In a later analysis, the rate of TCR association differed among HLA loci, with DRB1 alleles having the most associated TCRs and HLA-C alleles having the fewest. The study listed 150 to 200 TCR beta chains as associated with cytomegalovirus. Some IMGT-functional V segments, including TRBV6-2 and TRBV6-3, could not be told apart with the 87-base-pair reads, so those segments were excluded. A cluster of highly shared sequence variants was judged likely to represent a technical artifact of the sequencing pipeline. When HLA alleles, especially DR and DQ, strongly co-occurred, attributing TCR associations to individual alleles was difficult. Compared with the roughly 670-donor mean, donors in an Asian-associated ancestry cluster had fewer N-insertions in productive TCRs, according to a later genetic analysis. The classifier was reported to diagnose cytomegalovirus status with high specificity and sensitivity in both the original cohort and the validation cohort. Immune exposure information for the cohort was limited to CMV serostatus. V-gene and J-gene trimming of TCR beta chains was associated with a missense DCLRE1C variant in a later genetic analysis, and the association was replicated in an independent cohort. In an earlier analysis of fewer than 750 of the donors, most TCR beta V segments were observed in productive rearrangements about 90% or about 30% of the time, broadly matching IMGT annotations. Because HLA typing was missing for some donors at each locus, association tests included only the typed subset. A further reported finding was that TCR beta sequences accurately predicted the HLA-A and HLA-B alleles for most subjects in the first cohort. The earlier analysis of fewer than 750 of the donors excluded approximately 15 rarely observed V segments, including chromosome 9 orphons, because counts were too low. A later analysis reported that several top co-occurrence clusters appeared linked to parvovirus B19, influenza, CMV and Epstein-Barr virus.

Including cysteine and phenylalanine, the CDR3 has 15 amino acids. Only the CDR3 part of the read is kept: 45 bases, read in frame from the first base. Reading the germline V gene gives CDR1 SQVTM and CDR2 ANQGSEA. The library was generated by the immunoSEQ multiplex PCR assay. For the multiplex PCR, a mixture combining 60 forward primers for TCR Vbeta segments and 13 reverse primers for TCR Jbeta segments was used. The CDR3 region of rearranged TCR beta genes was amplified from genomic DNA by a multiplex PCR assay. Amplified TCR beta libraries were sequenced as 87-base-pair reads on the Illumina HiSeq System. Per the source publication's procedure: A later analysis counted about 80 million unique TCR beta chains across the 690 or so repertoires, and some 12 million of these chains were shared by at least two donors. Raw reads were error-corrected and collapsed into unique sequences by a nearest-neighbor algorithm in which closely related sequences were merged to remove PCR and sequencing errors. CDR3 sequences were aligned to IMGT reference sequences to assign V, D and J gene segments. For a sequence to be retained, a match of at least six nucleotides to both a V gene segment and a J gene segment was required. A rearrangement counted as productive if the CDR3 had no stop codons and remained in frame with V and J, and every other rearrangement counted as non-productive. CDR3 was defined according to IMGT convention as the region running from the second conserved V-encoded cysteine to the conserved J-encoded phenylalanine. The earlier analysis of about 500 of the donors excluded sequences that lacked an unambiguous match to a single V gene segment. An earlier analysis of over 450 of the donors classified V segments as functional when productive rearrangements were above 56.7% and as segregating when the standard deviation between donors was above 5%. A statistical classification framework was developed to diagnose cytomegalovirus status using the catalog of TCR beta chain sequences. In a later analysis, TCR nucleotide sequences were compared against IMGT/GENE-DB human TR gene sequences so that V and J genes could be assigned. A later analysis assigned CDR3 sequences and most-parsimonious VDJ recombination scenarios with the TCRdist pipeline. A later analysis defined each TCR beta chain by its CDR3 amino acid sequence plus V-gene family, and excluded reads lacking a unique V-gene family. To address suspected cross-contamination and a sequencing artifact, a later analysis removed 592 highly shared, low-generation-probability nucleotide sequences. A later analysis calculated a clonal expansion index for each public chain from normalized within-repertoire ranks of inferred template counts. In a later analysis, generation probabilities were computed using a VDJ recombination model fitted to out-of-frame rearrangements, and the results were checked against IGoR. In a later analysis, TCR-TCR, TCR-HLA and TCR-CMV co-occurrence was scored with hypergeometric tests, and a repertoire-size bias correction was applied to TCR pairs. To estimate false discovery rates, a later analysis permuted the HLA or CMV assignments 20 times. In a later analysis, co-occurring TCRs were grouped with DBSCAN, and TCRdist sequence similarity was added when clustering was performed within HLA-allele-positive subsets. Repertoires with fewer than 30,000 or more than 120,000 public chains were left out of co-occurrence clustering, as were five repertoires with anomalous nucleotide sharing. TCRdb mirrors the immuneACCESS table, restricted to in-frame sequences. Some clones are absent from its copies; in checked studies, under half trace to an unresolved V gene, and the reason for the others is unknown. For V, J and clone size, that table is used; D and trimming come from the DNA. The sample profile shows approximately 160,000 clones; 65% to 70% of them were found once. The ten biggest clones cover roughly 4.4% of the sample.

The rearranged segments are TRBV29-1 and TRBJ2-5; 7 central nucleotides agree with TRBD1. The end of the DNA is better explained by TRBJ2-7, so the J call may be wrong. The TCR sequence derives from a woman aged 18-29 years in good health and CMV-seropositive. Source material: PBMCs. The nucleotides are TGCAGCGTTGAAGATCGGGGCAGGGGGATGGGCGAGCAGTACTTC. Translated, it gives CSVEDRGRGMGEQYF.